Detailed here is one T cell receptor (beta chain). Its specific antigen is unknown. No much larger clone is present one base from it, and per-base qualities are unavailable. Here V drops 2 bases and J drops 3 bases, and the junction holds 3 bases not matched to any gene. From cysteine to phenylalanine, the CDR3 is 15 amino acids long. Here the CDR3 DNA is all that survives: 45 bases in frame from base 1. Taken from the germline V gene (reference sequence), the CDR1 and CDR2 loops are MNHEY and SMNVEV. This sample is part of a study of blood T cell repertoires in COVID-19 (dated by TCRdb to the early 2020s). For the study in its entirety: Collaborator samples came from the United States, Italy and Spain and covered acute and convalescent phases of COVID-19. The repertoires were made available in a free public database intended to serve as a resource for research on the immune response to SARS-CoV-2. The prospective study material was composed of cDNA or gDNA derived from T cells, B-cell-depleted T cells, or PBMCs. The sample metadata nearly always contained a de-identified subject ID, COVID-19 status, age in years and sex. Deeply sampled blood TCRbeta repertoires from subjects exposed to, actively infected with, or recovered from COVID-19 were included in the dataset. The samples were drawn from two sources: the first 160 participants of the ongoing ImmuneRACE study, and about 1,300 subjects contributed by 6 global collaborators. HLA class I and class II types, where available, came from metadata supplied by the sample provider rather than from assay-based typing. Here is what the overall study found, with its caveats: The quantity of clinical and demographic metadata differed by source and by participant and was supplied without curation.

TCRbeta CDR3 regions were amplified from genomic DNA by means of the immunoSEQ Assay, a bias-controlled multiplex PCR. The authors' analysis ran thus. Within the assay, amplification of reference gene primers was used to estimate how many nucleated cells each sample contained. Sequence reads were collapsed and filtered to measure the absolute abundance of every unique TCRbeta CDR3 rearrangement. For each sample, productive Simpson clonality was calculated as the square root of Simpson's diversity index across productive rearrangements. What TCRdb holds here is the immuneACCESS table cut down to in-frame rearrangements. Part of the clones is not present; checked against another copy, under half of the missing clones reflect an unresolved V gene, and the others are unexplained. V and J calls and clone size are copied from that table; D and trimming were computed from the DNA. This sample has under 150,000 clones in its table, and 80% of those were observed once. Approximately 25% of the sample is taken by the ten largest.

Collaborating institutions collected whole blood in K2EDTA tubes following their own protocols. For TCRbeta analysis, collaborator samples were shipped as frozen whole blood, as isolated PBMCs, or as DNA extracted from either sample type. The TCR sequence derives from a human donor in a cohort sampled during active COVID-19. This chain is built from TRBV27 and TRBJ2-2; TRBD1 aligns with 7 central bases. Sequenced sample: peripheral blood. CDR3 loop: CASSLRGQYTGELFF. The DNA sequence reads TGTGCCAGCAGTTTACGGGGACAGTACACCGGGGAGCTGTTTTTT.